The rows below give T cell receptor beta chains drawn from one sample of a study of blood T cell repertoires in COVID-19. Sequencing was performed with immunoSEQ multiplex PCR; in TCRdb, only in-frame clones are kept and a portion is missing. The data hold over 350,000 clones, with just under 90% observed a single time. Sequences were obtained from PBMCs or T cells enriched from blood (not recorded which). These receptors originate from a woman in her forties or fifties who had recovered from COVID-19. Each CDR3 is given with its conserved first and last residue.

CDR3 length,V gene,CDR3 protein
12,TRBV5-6,CASSFGNTEAFF
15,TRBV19,CASSNKQGAKNIQYF
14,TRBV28,CAHGEVGGGNEQFF
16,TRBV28,CASSLNDRADKNIQYF
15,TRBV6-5,CASSYAGGLTDTQYF
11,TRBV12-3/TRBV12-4,CASSHRGEQFF
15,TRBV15,CATSREQTSGDEQFF
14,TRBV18,CASSAETGLGELFF
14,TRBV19,CASSIRAGGETQYF
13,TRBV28,CASSPHMNTEAFF
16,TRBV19,CASSMTGVRGNQPQHF
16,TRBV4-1,CASSQDYAGWGEKLFF
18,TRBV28,CASRPTPGTGYSNQPQHF
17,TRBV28,CASSFFRTSGGHNEQFF
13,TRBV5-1,CASGQGSGNTIYF
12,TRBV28,CASSFRMEKLFF
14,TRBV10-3,CATGRGQPLEDYTF
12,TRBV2,CASGRGMDTQYF